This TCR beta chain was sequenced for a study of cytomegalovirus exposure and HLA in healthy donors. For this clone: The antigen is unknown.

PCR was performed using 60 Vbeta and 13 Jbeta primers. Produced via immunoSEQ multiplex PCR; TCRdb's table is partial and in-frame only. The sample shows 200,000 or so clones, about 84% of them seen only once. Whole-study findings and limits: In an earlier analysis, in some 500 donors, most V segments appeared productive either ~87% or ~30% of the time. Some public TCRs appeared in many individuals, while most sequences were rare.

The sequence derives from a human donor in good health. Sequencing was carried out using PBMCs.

In DNA, the CDR3 is TGTGCCAGTAGTAGGGGGCTCCGGGGGCGTTTTTCTAGCGGAGCCTACAATGAGCAGTTCTTC. Translated, it gives CASSRGLRGRFSSGAYNEQFF. This rearrangement joins TRBV19 to TRBJ2-1, with a tentative D call TRBD2 (7 bases). The CDR3 spans 21 residues. CDR1 is LNHDA and CDR2 is SQIVND in the germline V gene (reference sequence). V was cut by 4 bases and J by 2 bases, with 30 bases left in between.